These 17 T cell receptor beta chains were all obtained from the same sample, sequenced in a study of T cells in Graves' hyperthyroidism and ophthalmopathy (dated by TCRdb to between 2017 and 2020). Receptor amplification or capture employed multiplex PCR. These reads were obtained on an Illumina HiSeq 2000. TCR beta CDR3 regions were amplified from RNA transcripts. For the first round of RT-PCR on the TCR CDR3, the HTBI primer set was used together with the Qiagen OneStep RT-PCR kit. Using fastp at Q25 and MiXCR, TCRdb reprocessed the public reads and kept productive beta chains. Merged by CDR3 protein, the rows form single entries marked with the most common genes and DNA. The sample data list about 640,000 distinct CDR3 sequences, and more than 20% of these were observed just once. The top ten constitute roughly a third of the sample. Sequencing was performed on blood. These receptors were obtained from a young man with Graves' ophthalmopathy.

The chain carries TRBV9 and TRBJ2-7; 7 bases map to TRBD1. The CDR3 runs 15 residues. With 0 bases clipped from V and 3 bases from J, the junction kept 6 bases outside the gene matches. Germline CDR1 is SGDLS and CDR2 is YYNGEE. The CDR3 is CASSVAVGDSYEQYF. CDR3 sequence (DNA): TGTGCCAGCAGCGTAGCGGTTGGGGACAGCTACGAGCAGTACTTC.

The J gene is TRBJ1-1, the V gene TRBV10-2; tentative D call: TRBD1 (6 bases). Trimming left V 9 bases short and J 7 bases short, with 15 bases between. CDR1 and CDR2 (germline): WSHSY, SAAADI. The CDR3 covers 12 residues. CDR3 bases: TGCGCCAGTGTCGGGGGGGCGATTGAAGCTTTCTTT. It specifies CASVGGAIEAFF.

This clonotype was recorded a few times. V is TRBV12-3 or TRBV12-4 and J is TRBJ2-7; possibly TRBD1 for D (6 bases). V lost 1 base, J lost 0 bases, and 13 bases lay in between. The CDR3 has 16 residues. Written as DNA, the CDR3 is TGTGCCAGCAGTTTAGGTGACAGGTACGCCTCCTACGAGCAGTACTTC. The encoded protein is CASSLGDRYASYEQYF.

This clonotype was observed a few times. The CDR3 DNA sequence: TGTGCCAGTAGTATTGGACAGGGGTCAGACTACGAGCAGTACTTC. This gives the protein CASSIGQGSDYEQYF. The J gene is TRBJ2-7, the V gene TRBV19, with 9 nucleotides matching TRBD1. Trimming took 3 bases from V and 3 from J; bases not matched to a gene: 6. The CDR3 extends over 15 amino acids. The germline gives CDR1 LNHDA, CDR2 SQIVND (reference sequence).

This clonotype was detected a few times. CDR3 nucleotides: TGTGCCATCAGTGACACCGGGACGTATAATTCACCCCTCCACTTT. This gives the protein CAISDTGTYNSPLHF. The V gene is TRBV10-3, the J gene TRBJ1-6; the D gene is possibly TRBD1 (5 bases). The length of the CDR3 is 15 residues. V lost 3 bases and J lost 4, with 10 bases in between. Germline CDR1 is ENHRY and CDR2 is SYGVKD.

The chain combines TRBV11-2 with TRBJ2-7, with 10 positions matching TRBD1. V shed 4 bases and J 7 bases; nucleotides not matched to a gene: 13. The CDR3 totals 16 residues. Germline-derived CDR1 and CDR2 are SGHAT and FQNNGV. This CDR3 is CASSSYRDRGEGEQYF. The CDR3 coding sequence is TGTGCCAGCAGCTCGTACCGGGACAGGGGAGAGGGGGAGCAGTACTTC.

A few counts support this clonotype. The V call is TRBV28, the J call TRBJ2-7, with 10 bases identical to TRBD2. V shed 8 bases, J shed 3 bases, and the junction held 4 bases outside the gene matches. Germline V gene lookup returns CDR1 MDHEN and CDR2 SYDVKM. The CDR3 runs to 13 residues. CDR3: CASSSGSFYEQYF. The CDR3 DNA reads as TGTGCCAGCTCTAGCGGGAGCTTCTACGAGCAGTACTTC.

This clonotype was seen only a few times. The genes are TRBV6-2 or TRBV6-3 and TRBJ2-5; D perhaps matches TRBD2 (5 bases). The germline CDR1 and CDR2 sequences are MNHEY and SVGEGT. The V and J ends lost 8 bases and 4 bases respectively, with 17 bases between them. The CDR3 runs 14 residues. In nucleotides, the CDR3 is TGTGCCAGCGCGGGCATCACAAAGGGAGAGACCCAGTACTTC. This gives the protein CASAGITKGETQYF.

The chain couples TRBV20-1 to TRBJ2-5, with TRBD2 matching 14 bases. The CDR3 is 16 residues long. V shed 6 bases and J 2 bases; nucleotides not matched to a gene: 8. From germline, CDR1 is DFQATT and CDR2 SNEGSKA (reference sequence). The DNA of the CDR3 is TGCAGTGCCCCGACTAGCGGGAGGGGACTACAAGAGACCCAGTACTTC. It is translated as CSAPTSGRGLQETQYF.

The V and J genes are TRBV11-3 and TRBJ2-1, with 8 bases matching TRBD2. Germline trimming cut 5 bases from V and 4 bases from J; bases unmatched to any gene: 10. CDR1 is SGHNT and CDR2 is YENEEA in the germline V gene. This CDR3 has 16 residues. DNA for the CDR3: TGTGCCAGCAGCGCCCGGGAGGGAACCCTTTACAATGAGCAGTTCTTC. Amino acids: CASSAREGTLYNEQFF.

The chain recombines TRBV7-6 with TRBJ1-6, with 8 bases aligning to TRBD1. The V segment lost 4 bases and the J segment 9 bases; nucleotides outside the gene matches: 5. This CDR3 is 14 amino acids long. Per the germline V gene, CDR1 is SGHVS and CDR2 is FNYEAQ. CDR3 sequence reads: CASSSDRAFSPLHF. The DNA for the CDR3 is TGTGCCAGCAGCTCGGACAGGGCGTTTTCACCCCTCCACTTT.

As concerns this clonotype: The junction shows a germline mismatch at one end, possibly a read error. CDR3 coding DNA: TGTGCCAGCTGCGTTCTAGCGGGAGACCACAATGAGCAGTTCTTC. This codes for CASCVLAGDHNEQFF. The chain uses TRBV9 and TRBJ2-1; 10 bases line up with TRBD2. This CDR3 has 15 residues. CDR1 is SGDLS, CDR2 YYNGEE, per germline. The whole variable domain, remainder taken from reference TRBV9 and TRBJ2-1, is DSGVTQTPKHLITATGQRVTLRCSPRSGDLSVYWYQQSLDQGLQFLIQYYNGEERAKGNILERFSAQQFPDLHSELNLSSLELGDSALYFCASCVLAGDHNEQFFGPGTRLTVL.

This clonotype occurred once. The chain joins TRBV20-1 to TRBJ1-6; 7 nucleotides match TRBD1. The CDR3 sequence is 14 residues long. The germline V gene has CDR1 DFQATT and CDR2 SNEGSKA (reference sequence). Losses at the gene ends were 6 bases for V and 9 bases for J; bases not matched to a gene: 11. This chain's CDR3 is CSALDRAQGSPLHF. The CDR3 DNA reads as TGCAGTGCCCTCGACAGGGCTCAGGGTTCACCCCTCCACTTT.

This clonotype was seen only a few times. This chain links TRBV28 with TRBJ1-6, with D tentatively TRBD1 (5 bases). Germline CDR1 MDHEN, CDR2 SYDVKM. Trimming took off 4 bases at V and 6 bases at J, with 10 bases between the two ends. The CDR3 covers 14 residues. CDR3 residues: CASSSGTTNSPLHF. The CDR3 DNA is TGTGCCAGCAGTTCTGGGACGACTAATTCACCCCTCCACTTT.

The rearrangement uses TRBV28 and TRBJ2-1, with D perhaps TRBD1 (6 bases). The CDR3 contains 15 residues. CDR1 is MDHEN, CDR2 SYDVKM, per germline. The germline V and J ends were trimmed by 4 bases and 15 bases, with 25 bases remaining between them. For the CDR3, the DNA is TGTGCCAGCAGTTCCCGGACAGTTTCATACCGTCAGTGGTTCTTC. Amino acids: CASSSRTVSYRQWFF.

This clonotype has a handful of counts. The chain links TRBV6-1 to TRBJ1-3, with D tentatively TRBD1 (6 bases). Germline lookup yields CDR1 MNHNS and CDR2 SASEGT. Trimming left V 10 bases short and J 0 bases short, with 16 bases between. This CDR3 is 15 amino acids long. As DNA, the CDR3 is TGTGCCACTGGTGGGGACACTTACTCTGGAAACACCATATATTTT. It codes for CATGGDTYSGNTIYF.

This clonotype has only a few counts. CDR3: CASSSDRDFSETQYF. The CDR3 coding sequence is TGTGCCAGCAGCTCTGACAGGGATTTTTCAGAGACCCAGTACTTC. The V gene is TRBV7-9, the J gene TRBJ2-5, with 7 nucleotides matching TRBD1. This CDR3 spans 15 amino acids. V shed 4 bases, J shed 4 bases, and the junction held 9 bases outside the gene matches. CDR1 is SEHNR, CDR2 FQNEAQ, per germline (reference sequence).